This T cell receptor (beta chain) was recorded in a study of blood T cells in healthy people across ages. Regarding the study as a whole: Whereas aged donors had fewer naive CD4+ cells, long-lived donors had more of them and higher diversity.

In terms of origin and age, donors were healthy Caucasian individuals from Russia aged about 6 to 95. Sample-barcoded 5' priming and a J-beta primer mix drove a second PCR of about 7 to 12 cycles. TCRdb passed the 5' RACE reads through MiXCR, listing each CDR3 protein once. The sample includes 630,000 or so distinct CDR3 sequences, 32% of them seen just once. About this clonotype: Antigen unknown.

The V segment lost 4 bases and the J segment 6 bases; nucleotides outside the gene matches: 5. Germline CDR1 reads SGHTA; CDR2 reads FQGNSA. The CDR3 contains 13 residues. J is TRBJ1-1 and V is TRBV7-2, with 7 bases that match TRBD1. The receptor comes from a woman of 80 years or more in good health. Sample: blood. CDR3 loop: CASSSPQGPEAFF. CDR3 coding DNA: TGTGCCAGCAGCTCACCACAGGGGCCTGAAGCTTTCTTT.